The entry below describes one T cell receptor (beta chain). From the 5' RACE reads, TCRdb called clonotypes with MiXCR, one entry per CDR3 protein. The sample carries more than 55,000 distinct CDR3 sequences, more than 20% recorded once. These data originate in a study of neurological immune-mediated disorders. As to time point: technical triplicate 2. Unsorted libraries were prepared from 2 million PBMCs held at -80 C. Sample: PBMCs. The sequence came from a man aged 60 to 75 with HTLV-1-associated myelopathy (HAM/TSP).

The CDR3 loop reads CASSLSGARNQPQHF. The CDR3 nucleotides read TGTGCCAGCAGCTTATCGGGGGCGCGAAATCAGCCCCAGCATTTT. This chain uses TRBV7-2 with TRBJ1-5; TRBD1 is a possible D gene (6 bases). This CDR3 is 15 amino acids long. The germline V gene has CDR1 SGHTA and CDR2 FQGNSA. V lost 2 bases and J lost 4, with 12 bases in between.